These 19 T cell receptor beta chains were sequenced from one sample in a study of shared clonotypes between healthy human individuals. Method: immunoSEQ multiplex PCR; TCRdb's copy keeps in-frame clones and lacks some. The sample carries roughly 2 million clones, about 95% recorded once. As defined, naive CD8 cells were CD45RO-negative and positively selected for CCR7, with terminally differentiated effector memory CD45RA+ cells excluded. Material for sequencing was naive CD8+ T cells sorted from blood. These receptors were obtained from a young man in good health.

The CDR3 loop is CASSSWTGVGETQYF. As DNA, the CDR3 is TGCGCCAGCAGCTCGTGGACAGGGGTTGGAGAGACCCAGTACTTC. The J gene is TRBJ2-5, the V gene TRBV5-1; 9 nucleotides match TRBD1. V was pared by 3 bases and J by 4 bases, with 7 bases of the junction left unmatched. The CDR3 is made up of 15 amino acids. Per the germline V gene, CDR1 is SGHRS and CDR2 is YFSETQ.

The count of this clone is one. The rearrangement joins TRBV4-1 to TRBJ2-2; D remains unclear. The V and J ends lost 0 bases and 4 bases respectively, with 9 bases between them. Germline CDR1 is MGHRA and CDR2 is YSYEKL. CDR3 size: 15 residues. The DNA for the CDR3 is TGCGCCAGCAGCCAAGAACCCGCGAGCACCGGGGAGCTGTTTTTT. It encodes CASSQEPASTGELFF.

The chain carries TRBV15 and TRBJ2-7; 7 nucleotides match TRBD1. This CDR3 comprises 14 residues. Germline CDR1 reads LNHNV; CDR2 reads YYDKDF (reference sequence). With V trimmed by 2 bases and J by 2 bases, 3 bases remained unmatched. CDR3 in DNA: TGTGCCACCAGCAGACGGGACAGAACCTACGAGCAGTACTTC. This translates into CATSRRDRTYEQYF.

J is TRBJ1-4 and V is TRBV5-4; D might be TRBD1 (5 bases). Trimming removed 0 bases at V and 5 bases at J, with 8 bases between. The germline V gene has CDR1 SGHNT and CDR2 YYREEE (reference sequence). The CDR3 is made up of 14 amino acids. The DNA of the CDR3 is TGTGCCAGCAGCTTGGAAGGGGCCAATGAAAAACTGTTTTTT. This codes for CASSLEGANEKLFF.

V usage is TRBV27 and J usage is TRBJ1-6; D remains unclear. Germline assignment: CDR1 MNHEY and CDR2 SMNVEV (reference sequence). The ends were cut back, 3 bases at V and 11 bases at J, with 14 bases in the middle. This CDR3 is built from 14 residues. The DNA of the CDR3 is TGTGCCAGCAGTTTCTCAGGTTCGGCCGCACCCCTCCACTTT. Protein: CASSFSGSAAPLHF.

On this clone itself: The same CDR3 is also encoded by other DNA sequences in this sample. This sequence joins TRBV9 and TRBJ2-7, with D possibly being TRBD2 (5 bases). V was pared by 3 bases and J by 1 base, with 8 bases between. Looked up from germline, CDR1 is SGDLS and CDR2 is YYNGEE. The CDR3 is made up of 13 amino acids. The CDR3 protein is CASSGRYSYEQYF. The DNA of the CDR3 is TGTGCCAGCAGCGGGAGGTATTCCTACGAGCAGTACTTC.

The rearrangement joins TRBV11-2 to TRBJ2-3; D is unresolved. V lost 4 bases and J lost 6, with 8 bases in between. The germline CDR1 and CDR2 sequences are SGHAT and FQNNGV. This CDR3 contains 12 residues. Here the CDR3 DNA reads TGTGCCAGCAGCTCCCTGCTGGATACGCAGTATTTT. It encodes CASSSLLDTQYF. Complete variable domain (other parts from reference TRBV11-2 and TRBJ2-3): EAGVAQSPRYKIIEKRQSVAFWCNPISGHATLYWYQQILGQGPKLLIQFQNNGVVDDSQLPKDRFSAERLKGVDSTLKIQPAKLEDSAVYLCASSSLLDTQYFGPGTRLTVL.

J is TRBJ2-1 and V is TRBV6-5, with 14 bases that match TRBD2. This CDR3 has 14 amino acids. After removal of 5 bases from V and 8 bases from J, the junction contained 2 bases not matched to a gene. Germline CDR1 reads MNHEY; CDR2 reads SVGAGI. CDR3 region: CASSTGLAGDEQFF. As DNA, the CDR3 is TGTGCCAGCAGTACGGGACTAGCGGGAGATGAGCAGTTCTTC.

The chain carries TRBV19 and TRBJ2-3, with TRBD2 as a possible D gene (6 bases). Trimming stripped 7 bases from V and 3 bases from J, with 14 bases between. This CDR3 spans 14 amino acids. Germline values: CDR1 LNHDA, CDR2 SQIVND (reference sequence). The CDR3 nucleotides are TGTGCCAGTAACTCGGACTATTCTACAGATACGCAGTATTTT. Protein product: CASNSDYSTDTQYF.

The chain couples TRBV5-1 to TRBJ2-7; D uncertain. Germline CDR1 and CDR2: SGHRS and YFSETQ. The CDR3 extends over 12 amino acids. V lost 4 bases and J lost 5, with 10 bases in between. In nucleotides, the CDR3 is TGCGCCAGCAGCCAGAGGCAAGACGAGCAGTACTTC. Residues: CASSQRQDEQYF.

V usage is TRBV6-5 and J usage is TRBJ1-1; D might be TRBD1 (5 bases). The V gene lost 0 bases and the J gene lost 4 bases, with 6 bases spanning the gap. CDR1 MNHEY and CDR2 SVGAGI come from the germline V gene. This CDR3 has 13 amino acids. This CDR3 reads CASSYSDITEAFF. As DNA, the CDR3 is TGTGCCAGCAGTTACTCGGACATCACTGAAGCTTTCTTT.

CDR3 nucleotide sequence: TGTGCCAGCAGCCCCGCGGGGGGTTCCTACAATGAGCAGTTCTTC. It codes for CASSPAGGSYNEQFF. The V call is TRBV7-3, the J call TRBJ2-1; 8 bases fit TRBD2. The germline V gene has CDR1 SGHTA and CDR2 FQGTGA. J was trimmed by 1 base and V by 5 bases; bases with no gene match: 4. The CDR3 totals 15 residues.

The chain has TRBV6-1 and TRBJ2-7; D is unresolved. V was clipped by 2 bases and J by 6 bases, with 11 bases between them. This CDR3 contains 13 residues. Germline V gene lookup returns CDR1 MNHNS and CDR2 SASEGT. As DNA, the CDR3 is TGTGCCAGCAGTGAAACTCCATTTGTCGAGCAGTACTTC. Amino acids: CASSETPFVEQYF.

This sequence joins TRBV6-5 and TRBJ2-5; 10 bases agree with TRBD1. CDR3 length equals 16 residues. Germline V gene data show CDR1 as MNHEY and CDR2 as SVGAGI. Trimming at V came to 0 bases and at J to 4 bases, leaving 5 bases not matched to a gene. For the CDR3, the DNA is TGTGCCAGCAGTTACTCGGGACAGGGGATAAGAGAGACCCAGTACTTC. Protein sequence: CASSYSGQGIRETQYF.

This CDR3 reads CASTERESYNEQFF. The CDR3 nucleotides are TGTGCCAGCACTGAGCGGGAGTCCTACAATGAGCAGTTCTTC. This chain connects TRBV27 to TRBJ2-1, with TRBD2 matching 8 bases. The CDR3 consists of 14 residues. The germline V gene has CDR1 MNHEY and CDR2 SMNVEV (reference sequence). The trim removed 7 bases at V and 1 base at J, leaving 3 bases unmatched.

The V call is TRBV5-4, the J call TRBJ1-2; perhaps TRBD1 as D (5 bases). Germline CDR1 and CDR2: SGHNT and YYREEE (reference sequence). The V and J ends lost 2 bases and 4 bases respectively, with 12 bases between them. The CDR3 runs 14 residues. CDR3: CASSFGGVGYGYTF. The CDR3 DNA sequence: TGTGCCAGCAGCTTCGGGGGGGTAGGCTATGGCTACACCTTC.

This clone was detected only a few times. This chain uses TRBV30 with TRBJ2-7, with D possibly being TRBD1 (6 bases). V was trimmed by 5 bases and J by 3 bases, leaving 17 bases between them. Germline V gene sequence: CDR1 GTSNPN, CDR2 SVGIG (reference sequence). This CDR3 is 14 amino acids long. The CDR3 coding sequence is TGTGCCTGGCAGAACCTACAGGGAGTCTACGAGCAGTACTTC. Its translation: CAWQNLQGVYEQYF. The full variable domain, its missing parts supplied by reference TRBV30 and TRBJ2-7, is SQTIHQWPATLVQPVGSPLSLECTVEGTSNPNLYWYRQAAGRGLQLLFYSVGIGQISSEVPQNLSASRPQDRQFILSSKKLLLSDSGFYLCAWQNLQGVYEQYFGPGTRLTVT.

The CDR3 protein is CASSYREGRTAYEQYF. DNA for the CDR3: TGTGCCAGCAGTTACCGCGAGGGGCGGACAGCCTACGAGCAGTACTTC. The chain uses TRBV6-5 and TRBJ2-7; D possibly corresponds to TRBD1 (6 bases). V dropped 2 bases and J dropped 2 bases, with 16 bases sitting between them. CDR1 is MNHEY, CDR2 SVGAGI, per germline. The CDR3 is 16 residues long.

This chain uses TRBV5-8 with TRBJ2-3, with 11 bases aligning to TRBD2. Trimming removed 3 bases from V and 0 bases from J; junction bases left unmatched: 6. The CDR3 totals 17 residues. CDR1 and CDR2 (germline): SGHTS, YDEGEE. Here the CDR3 DNA reads TGTGCCAGCAGCTGGGAGACTAGCGGGATAAGCACAGATACGCAGTATTTT. Its protein product is CASSWETSGISTDTQYF. Complete variable domain (other parts from reference TRBV5-8 and TRBJ2-3): EAGVTQSPTHLIKTRGQQATLRCSPISGHTSVYWYQQALGLGLQFLLWYDEGEERNRGNFPPRFSGRQFPNYSSELNVNALELEDSALYLCASSWETSGISTDTQYFGPGTRLTVL.